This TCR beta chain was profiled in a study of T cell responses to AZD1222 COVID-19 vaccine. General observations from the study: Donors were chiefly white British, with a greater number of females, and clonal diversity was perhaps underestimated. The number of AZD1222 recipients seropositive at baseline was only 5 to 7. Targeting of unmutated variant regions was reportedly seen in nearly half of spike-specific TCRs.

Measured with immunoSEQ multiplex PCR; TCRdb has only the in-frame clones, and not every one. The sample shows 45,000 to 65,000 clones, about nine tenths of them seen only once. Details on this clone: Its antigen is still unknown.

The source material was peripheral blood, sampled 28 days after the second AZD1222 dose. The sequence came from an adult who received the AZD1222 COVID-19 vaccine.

This CDR3 is CASSSTGPRTGELFF. Written as DNA, the CDR3 is TGTGCCAGCAGTTCGACAGGACCAAGGACCGGGGAGCTGTTTTTT. The genes are TRBV6-6 and TRBJ2-2; TRBD1 is a possible D gene (6 bases). V gave up 4 bases and J gave up 5 bases, with 14 bases separating them. The CDR3 runs to 15 residues. Germline CDR1 MNHNY, CDR2 SVGAGI (reference sequence).